A single sample gave rise to the 8 T cell receptor beta chains below, sequenced in a study of blood T cell repertoires in COVID-19. Clones were sequenced by immunoSEQ multiplex PCR, and TCRdb holds only the in-frame ones, with some missing. Among 200,000 to 250,000 clones, 75% to 85% were seen once, and the ten largest hold 4.5% to 5.5%. The sequencing sample was made of peripheral blood. The receptors originated from an older woman with COVID-19, enrolled during active disease.

J is TRBJ2-4 and V is TRBV4-3; no clear D. Germline CDR1 and CDR2: LGHNA and YSLEER. The CDR3 totals 15 residues. Trimming removed 2 bases at V and 6 bases at J, with 14 bases between. The CDR3 DNA sequence: TGCGCCAGCAGCCAAACCTTCCCCCGGGTAAACATTCAGTACTTC. This codes for CASSQTFPRVNIQYF.

This sequence joins TRBV11-2 and TRBJ1-1; 7 nucleotides match TRBD1. The CDR3 runs 15 residues. The V gene's germline CDR1 is SGHAT and CDR2 FQNNGV. Trimming cost V 2 bases and J 4 bases; bases outside gene matches: 7. The DNA of the CDR3 is TGTGCCAGCAGCTTACAGACAGGGTTCGGCACTGAAGCTTTCTTT. Its protein product is CASSLQTGFGTEAFF.

The chain has TRBV10-3 and TRBJ1-2, with a weak D call TRBD1 (6 bases). V was pared by 3 bases and J by 3 bases, with 11 bases between. The CDR3 length is 14 residues. CDR1 ENHRY and CDR2 SYGVKD come from the germline V gene. The CDR3 coding sequence is TGTGCCATCAGTGACCCGGACAGATACTATGGCTACACCTTC. This codes for CAISDPDRYYGYTF.

V usage is TRBV5-4 and J usage is TRBJ1-4; 9 positions match TRBD1. The V gene end was trimmed by 3 bases and the J gene end by 7 bases; junction bases not matched to a gene: 7. Germline CDR1 is SGHNT and CDR2 is YYREEE (reference sequence). The CDR3 runs 15 residues. CDR3 sequence reads: CASSSNRGQGEKLFF. CDR3 nucleotide sequence: TGTGCCAGCAGCTCCAACAGGGGGCAGGGTGAAAAACTGTTTTTT.

The chain carries TRBV5-5 and TRBJ1-2, with a weak D call TRBD1 (6 bases). The V end was cut by 0 bases, the J end by 4 bases, with 13 bases between. The germline gives CDR1 SGHKS, CDR2 YYEKEE (reference sequence). There are 15 residues in the CDR3. The CDR3 protein is CASSLGGTSGYGYTF. CDR3 bases: TGTGCCAGCAGCTTGGGGGGGACAAGTGGCTATGGCTACACCTTC.

For the CDR3, the DNA is TGCGCCAGCAGCACCTCTGAGGGCGCCGGGGATGAGCAGTTCTTC. Its translation is CASSTSEGAGDEQFF. V is TRBV5-1 and J is TRBJ2-1; D might be TRBD2 (5 bases). This CDR3 contains 15 residues. Per germline, CDR1 SGHRS and CDR2 YFSETQ. V was shortened by 4 bases and J by 8 bases, with 19 bases between the two germline ends.

Note on this clone: The identical CDR3 is also encoded by other nucleotide sequences in the sample. This chain joins TRBV18 and TRBJ1-1, with D possibly being TRBD1 (5 bases). The ends were cut back, 3 bases at V and 5 bases at J, with 13 bases in the middle. The CDR3 has 14 residues. Germline CDR1 reads KGHSH; CDR2 reads LQKENI. CDR3 amino acids: CASSPLTGDTEAFF. As DNA, the CDR3 is TGTGCCAGCTCACCCCTAACGGGGGATACTGAAGCTTTCTTT. The whole variable domain, filled in from reference TRBV18 and TRBJ1-1, reads NAGVMQNPRHLVRRRGQEARLRCSPMKGHSHVYWYRQLPEEGLKFMVYLQKENIIDESGMPKERFSAEFPKEGPSILRIQQVVRGDSAAYFCASSPLTGDTEAFFGQGTRLTVV.

About this clone: At one end the junction does not follow the germline gene, possibly because of a read error. The gene calls are TRBV29-1 and TRBJ2-3, with 9 bases that match TRBD1. The CDR3 loop spans 13 amino acids. CDR1 is SQVTM and CDR2 is ANQGSEA in the germline V gene. CDR3 coding DNA: TGCAGCGGGGGGACAGGGCGCACGGATACGCAGTATTTT. Its translation is CSGGTGRTDTQYF.